This T cell receptor (beta chain) was found in a study of T cells in Graves' hyperthyroidism and ophthalmopathy. TCR beta CDR3 region amplification was performed from RNA transcripts. The HTBI primer set drove a first-round RT-PCR of the TCR CDR3. TCRdb re-derived calls from the multiplex PCR reads in MiXCR, one entry per CDR3 protein. Found here are about 420,000 distinct CDR3 sequences, around 16% of them singletons; the top ten hold approximately 14%. The germline V gene has CDR1 MNHEY and CDR2 SVGAGI. V shed 2 bases and J 1 base; nucleotides not matched to a gene: 7. The CDR3 extends over 16 amino acids. This clonotype was picked up many times.

The receptor was isolated from a woman aged 18-35 years with Graves' hyperthyroidism. The chain recombines TRBV6-5 with TRBJ2-7; 8 bases map to TRBD1. The sequencing sample was made of blood. CDR3 DNA: TGTGCCAGCAGTTACCCGGACAGACAGGGGTCCTACGAGCAGTACTTC. It encodes CASSYPDRQGSYEQYF.